The 20 T cell receptor beta chains presented below share a single source sample, sequenced in a study of identical twins. TCRdb called the 5' RACE reads again in MiXCR, with one record for every CDR3 protein. The sample shows approximately 700,000 distinct CDR3 sequences, about 20% of them seen only once. The sample was also reused in another study, on T cells expressing NK-cell markers.

The sequenced sample consisted of PBMCs. These receptors originate from a young woman in good health.

This clonotype was recorded a few times. The J gene is TRBJ2-1, the V gene TRBV20-1, with 7 bases matching TRBD2. This CDR3 is built from 13 residues. With 6 bases clipped from V and 8 bases from J, the junction kept 10 bases outside the gene matches. Germline-derived CDR1 and CDR2 are DFQATT and SNEGSKA (reference sequence). The DNA for the CDR3 is TGCAGTGCGGTTAGGGGTCGGGGGGATGAGCAGTTCTTC. This translates into CSAVRGRGDEQFF.

The sample holds a few counts of this clonotype. The chain has TRBV2 and TRBJ1-5; D unclear. The germline CDR1 and CDR2 sequences are SNHLY and FYNNEI. This CDR3 spans 14 amino acids. The V end was cut by 8 bases, the J end by 2 bases, with 13 bases between. CDR3 nucleotide sequence: TGTGCCAGCCAGACGGGGAGCGGCAATCAGCCCCAGCATTTT. Translation: CASQTGSGNQPQHF.

This clonotype was observed a handful of times. V usage is TRBV5-1 and J usage is TRBJ1-1; 7 positions agree with TRBD1. Trimming took 0 bases from V and 5 from J; bases not matched to a gene: 4. CDR1 is SGHRS, CDR2 YFSETQ, per germline. CDR3 length equals 14 residues. CDR3 in amino acids: CASSLGTGETEAFF. In DNA form, the CDR3 reads TGCGCCAGCAGCTTGGGGACAGGAGAAACTGAAGCTTTCTTT.

This rearrangement joins TRBV20-1 to TRBJ1-1; D is unresolved. Per germline, CDR1 DFQATT and CDR2 SNEGSKA (reference sequence). The CDR3 length is 13 residues. Trimming stripped 4 bases from V and 1 base from J, with 10 bases between. CDR3 sequence (DNA): TGCAGTGCTAACCGGGGTTGGAACACTGAAGCTTTCTTT. Protein product: CSANRGWNTEAFF.

The chain links TRBV20-1 to TRBJ2-2; no clear D gene. Germline values: CDR1 DFQATT, CDR2 SNEGSKA (reference sequence). CDR3 length equals 15 residues. V shed 3 bases and J shed 4 bases, with 15 bases lying between them. This chain's CDR3 is CSARNATRLTGELFF. As DNA, the CDR3 is TGCAGTGCTAGGAACGCCACACGTCTCACCGGGGAGCTGTTTTTT.

V gene TRBV7-9 combines with J gene TRBJ1-2; 8 bases fit TRBD1. This CDR3 is 14 amino acids long. J was trimmed by 6 bases and V by 2 bases; bases with no gene match: 5. Per germline, CDR1 SEHNR and CDR2 FQNEAQ (reference sequence). CDR3 sequence reads: CASSLNQGAHGYTF. DNA for the CDR3: TGTGCCAGCAGCTTAAATCAGGGGGCCCATGGCTACACCTTC.

J is TRBJ2-7 and V is TRBV27, with 7 nucleotides matching TRBD1. Germline CDR1 is MNHEY and CDR2 is SMNVEV (reference sequence). The ends lost 2 bases at V and 4 bases at J; junction bases unmatched: 11. The CDR3 runs 16 residues. In nucleotides, the CDR3 is TGTGCCAGCAGTTTAAACCGCCGACAGGGATGGTACGAGCAGTACTTC. Amino acids: CASSLNRRQGWYEQYF.

This chain joins TRBV12-3 or TRBV12-4 and TRBJ1-5, with D unresolved. Trimming pared 8 bases from V and 4 bases from J, leaving 12 bases between. The CDR3 totals 13 residues. In DNA form, the CDR3 reads TGTGCCAGCGCCCGGGTCCTGAATCAGCCCCAGCATTTT. This codes for CASARVLNQPQHF.

This clonotype was seen only a few times. The V and J genes are TRBV29-1 and TRBJ2-5; 8 bases map to TRBD1. Per germline, CDR1 SQVTM and CDR2 ANQGSEA. V shed 6 bases and J 5 bases; nucleotides not matched to a gene: 11. The CDR3 extends over 14 amino acids. The CDR3 reads CSVAPGQEAETQYF. The CDR3 nucleotides read TGCAGCGTCGCCCCGGGACAGGAAGCCGAGACCCAGTACTTC.

This clonotype has just one count. The rearrangement uses TRBV15 and TRBJ2-3, with 12 bases lining up with TRBD2. This CDR3 has 16 amino acids. Trimming took 4 bases from V and 2 from J; bases not matched to a gene: 4. CDR1 and CDR2 from the germline V gene are LNHNV and YYDKDF (reference sequence). The CDR3 DNA reads TGTGCCACCAGCACTGGACTAGCGGGGCTCACAGATACGCAGTATTTT. This encodes CATSTGLAGLTDTQYF.

This clonotype was recorded a few times. The chain joins TRBV4-3 to TRBJ2-1; no firm D call. CDR3 length: 13 amino acids. Between the trimmed V and J ends, which lost 0 bases and 9 bases, there was a span of 9 bases. The germline V gene encodes CDR1 LGHNA and CDR2 YSLEER. CDR3 residues: CASSQDRVREQFF. CDR3 DNA: TGCGCCAGCAGCCAAGATAGGGTCCGTGAGCAGTTCTTC.

The V gene is TRBV28, the J gene TRBJ1-2; a possible D gene is TRBD1 (5 bases). CDR1 and CDR2 from the germline V gene are MDHEN and SYDVKM. The CDR3 sequence is 13 residues long. V lost 4 bases and J 5 bases, leaving 11 bases between the germline ends. The CDR3 protein is CASSYQGRYGYTF. CDR3 nucleotide sequence: TGTGCCAGCAGTTACCAGGGAAGGTATGGCTACACCTTC.

This clonotype was seen ten or more times. This chain uses TRBV5-1 with TRBJ2-7; D is perhaps TRBD2 (5 bases). Trimming removed 1 base from V and 2 bases from J, with 10 bases in between. Germline V gene sequence: CDR1 SGHRS, CDR2 YFSETQ. The CDR3 totals 14 residues. CDR3 coding DNA: TGCGCCAGCAGCTTGTCCGGGAAACCCTACGAGCAGTACTTC. Its protein product is CASSLSGKPYEQYF.

This clonotype was detected a few times. V is TRBV7-9 and J is TRBJ2-5; 11 positions match TRBD2. V lost 1 base and J lost 4; bases outside the gene matches: 2. Germline assignment: CDR1 SEHNR and CDR2 FQNEAQ (reference sequence). The CDR3 is made up of 15 amino acids. CDR3 amino acids: CASSLVTSGTETQYF. As DNA, the CDR3 is TGTGCCAGCAGCTTAGTGACTAGCGGGACAGAGACCCAGTACTTC.

The chain recombines TRBV15 with TRBJ1-5, with 10 bases that match TRBD1. The CDR3 has 16 amino acids. Trimming took 5 bases from V and 7 from J; bases not matched to a gene: 11. The germline V gene encodes CDR1 LNHNV and CDR2 YYDKDF (reference sequence). The CDR3 DNA sequence: TGTGCCACCAGCGGGGGGCCCGGGACAGGGGTCCAGCCCCAGCATTTT. Encoded protein: CATSGGPGTGVQPQHF.

This clonotype was seen a handful of times. CDR3 sequence reads: CASSDNGARTDTQYF. The CDR3, as DNA: TGTGCCAGCAGTGACAACGGGGCCCGCACAGATACGCAGTATTTT. The V call is TRBV6-1, the J call TRBJ2-3; D possibly uses TRBD1 or TRBD2 (5 bases each). The CDR3 sequence is 15 residues long. V dropped 3 bases and J dropped 1 base, with 11 bases sitting between them. CDR1 and CDR2 (germline): MNHNS, SASEGT.

This clonotype was detected many times. This CDR3 reads CAISVGGLAGDYEQYF. The CDR3 DNA reads TGTGCCATCAGTGTTGGGGGACTAGCGGGAGACTACGAGCAGTACTTC. The gene calls are TRBV10-3 and TRBJ2-7, with TRBD2 identical over 14 bases. V shed 4 bases, J shed 3 bases, and the junction held 5 bases outside the gene matches. CDR1 is ENHRY and CDR2 is SYGVKD in the germline V gene. The length of the CDR3 is 16 residues.

This clonotype was detected only a few times. The V gene is TRBV5-1, the J gene TRBJ2-7; no clear D gene. Trimming pared 6 bases from V and 3 bases from J, leaving 7 bases between. Germline V gene sequence: CDR1 SGHRS, CDR2 YFSETQ. The CDR3 has 11 amino acids. The CDR3 loop is CASTLDYEQYF. Here the CDR3 DNA reads TGCGCCAGCACCCTCGACTACGAGCAGTACTTC.

The table lists this clonotype with a few counts. The chain carries TRBV18 and TRBJ1-2; unclear D gene. This CDR3 is built from 10 residues. Between the trimmed V and J ends, which lost 4 bases and 8 bases, there was a span of 5 bases. CDR1 and CDR2 (germline): KGHSH, LQKENI. The CDR3 bases are TGTGCCAGCTCACGAGGCGGCTACACCTTC. It yields the protein CASSRGGYTF.

This rearrangement joins TRBV12-3 or TRBV12-4 to TRBJ1-2; D is perhaps TRBD1 (5 bases). CDR3 length: 15 residues. V was trimmed by 5 bases and J by 0 bases, leaving 13 bases between them. The CDR3 spells CASSPSGGANYGYTF. The CDR3 DNA reads TGTGCCAGCAGTCCATCCGGGGGGGCTAACTATGGCTACACCTTC.